The following is a T cell receptor (beta chain) sequence with its context. This record belongs to a study of blood T cell repertoires in COVID-19. V lost 8 bases to trimming and J lost 4 bases; unmatched junction nucleotides: 6. The germline V gene has CDR1 SNHLY and CDR2 FYNNEI. This CDR3 spans 13 amino acids. Authors' data handling: How many nucleated cells were present was estimated from reference gene primer amplification. Some clones are missing from TCRdb's copy, which holds only in-frame ones; the method was immunoSEQ multiplex PCR. The V and J calls and clone size were taken over from that table, and D and trimming were inferred from the DNA. Of about 230,000 clones listed, more than 75% were seen once; the top ten hold around 10%.

V and J are TRBV2 and TRBJ1-1, with 8 bases fitting TRBD1. Sequencing used peripheral blood. This TCR came from a man aged 50-59 years with COVID-19, enrolled during active disease. CDR3 protein: CASSHRGGTEAFF. The DNA of the CDR3 is TGTGCCAGCTCCCACAGGGGGGGCACTGAAGCTTTCTTT.